This T cell receptor beta chain was documented in a study of human T cells and chemical hapten exposure (dated by TCRdb to 2020 to 2022). About the study as a whole: For sensitization, 2% DPC in acetone was applied to a 2 cm by 2 cm area of upper inner arm skin. Weekly therapeutic DPC doses were additionally applied to the scalp of patients throughout the roughly 24-week study period. Patch tests used Finn chambers with 0.01% DPC on the upper back, scored after 6 days by International Contact Dermatitis Research Group standards. Most of the patients in the cohort were female, and the cohort covered alopecia areata with under or over 50% scalp involvement, alopecia totalis and alopecia universalis. The libraries were sequenced as a pool, and the TCR yield per sample differed mostly because of small variations in library volumes within the pool. The study tracked peripheral blood TCR repertoire changes in vivo during primary and secondary sensitization to the hapten diphenylcyclopropenone (DPC) in alopecia patients. Blood samples were taken from patients before sensitization (week 0) and at 2, 6 and about 24 weeks after DPC sensitization. Blood for TCR sequencing was provided by twenty-nine alopecia patients at one to four time points (pre-sensitization, 2, 6 and 24 weeks). Overall study results and their limits: After repeated subsampling, changes were observed in the strength of the expansion versus patch-test correlation and in the threshold at which the correlation became significant. Compared with pre-sensitization or healthy control sets, expanded TCRs formed significantly more large CDR3 similarity clusters, which is consistent with antigen-driven responses. Because all patients had alopecia, a presumed autoimmune disease, the immune response of the patients might differ from that of healthy individuals. DPC sensitization did not change how many TCRs were above 1 in 1000 frequency, and no evidence was found of alterations in global repertoire structure. The number of PT1 expanded TCRs positively correlated with patch test score, significant at thresholds 8, 16 and 32 but not 4.

Library preparation was by RACE. Data came from a NextSeq 500. During library preparation, unique molecular identifiers were attached to individual cDNA molecules so that TCRs could be counted quantitatively and reproducibly. From each blood RNA sample, both TCR alpha and TCR beta chains were sequenced. The original pipeline was this. The median number of TCRs per sample was 95,638, ranging from about 23,224 to 700,000. V, J and CDR3 annotation of the TCR reads was carried out using the Decombinator software suite. To make PS versus PT1 abundance plots, every sample was subsampled to the same number of TCRs (28,000). TCRs were defined as expanded if absent before sensitization and observed at least eight times at the 2-week time point. The public reads were reanalyzed by TCRdb: fastp trimming at Q25, MiXCR alignment, in-frame beta chains only. One record per CDR3 amino acid sequence lists the most common genes and DNA. The V and J calls shown here were made by TCRdb, not taken from the authors' results. This sample gives 85,000 to 90,000 distinct CDR3 sequences in total; about 8.9% of them show up just once. The biggest ten clones account for around 4% of the sample.

The germline V gene (reference sequence) specifies LGHDT as CDR1 and YNNKEL as CDR2. At the junction V is shortened by 5 bases and J by 4 bases; bases outside the gene matches: 10. The CDR3 contains 16 residues, cysteine and phenylalanine counted. Kept here is only the CDR3 DNA, which spans 48 bases and is read in frame from base 1. The time point label of this sample denotes: pre-sensitization, week 0. The label giving this sample's treatment or condition can be read as: therapeutic diphenylcyclopropenone sensitization with weekly scalp DPC. At each patch-test visit, blood was drawn before the patch test was applied. Patients were eligible if aged 18 to 70, diagnosed with alopecia and judged suitable for DPC therapy, and pregnant patients were excluded. Total RNA was extracted from unfractionated whole blood that had been collected in Tempus Blood RNA tubes. Worth noting for this clonotype: This clone's antigen is unknown. There are no base qualities to consult, and no much larger clone falls within one base.

This TCR was sampled from a woman between 40 and 50 years old with alopecia areata. Some clones in this sample may be carry-over from other donors' samples. The chain links TRBV3-1 with TRBJ2-3; 9 central bases correspond to TRBD1. The sample was whole blood, taken in connection with sensitization to the hapten diphenylcyclopropenone (DPC). The CDR3 corresponds to CASSYRGRRGADTQYF. The nucleotide sequence reads as follows: TGTGCCAGCAGCTACAGGGGGCGGAGAGGGGCAGATACGCAGTATTTT.